Each of the 15 T cell receptor beta chains below was sequenced from the same sample in a study of cytomegalovirus exposure and HLA in healthy donors. PCR primers comprised 60 Vbeta and 13 Jbeta primers. Sequenced by immunoSEQ multiplex PCR; TCRdb stores in-frame clones only, minus some. The sample records over 100,000 clones, 77% being singletons. Sample: PBMCs. The receptors here all came from a man aged 40-55 years in good health and CMV-seropositive.

The rearrangement uses TRBV28 and TRBJ1-2, with D hard to call. This CDR3 is built from 12 residues. Germline assignment: CDR1 MDHEN and CDR2 SYDVKM. Trimming shortened V by 3 bases and J by 2 bases, and 4 bases separated the two germline ends. CDR3 DNA: TGTGCCAGCAGTTTTCAGAACTATGGCTACACCTTC. Protein product: CASSFQNYGYTF.

In this sample, this clone turned up once. V is TRBV4-1 and J is TRBJ2-1; D ambiguous. Deletions cut 1 base from V and 5 bases from J, with 18 bases between. This CDR3 has 17 amino acids. Germline V gives CDR1 MGHRA, CDR2 YSYEKL. CDR3 protein: CASSQGEPTPFNNEQFF. DNA for the CDR3: TGCGCCAGCAGCCAAGGAGAGCCAACGCCCTTTAACAATGAGCAGTTCTTC.

This clone turned up a few times. The rearrangement joins TRBV10-2 to TRBJ1-5; possibly TRBD1 for D (5 bases). Per the germline V gene, CDR1 is WSHSY and CDR2 is SAAADI. V was shortened by 6 bases and J by 6 bases, with 15 bases between the two germline ends. The CDR3 consists of 14 residues. The CDR3 region has the DNA TGCGCCAGCAGCGAGAAGGGGTACGGTCAGCCCCAGCATTTT. This gives the protein CASSEKGYGQPQHF.

The chain uses TRBV29-1 and TRBJ1-4; 7 bases map to TRBD1. The V gene's germline CDR1 is SQVTM and CDR2 ANQGSEA. Trimming removed 5 bases from V and 0 bases from J; junction bases left unmatched: 6. The CDR3 length is 15 residues. This CDR3 is CSVRDRLATNEKLFF. The CDR3 DNA reads as TGCAGCGTTCGGGACAGACTTGCAACTAATGAAAAACTGTTTTTT.

The chain is built from TRBV5-1 and TRBJ1-4; D gene ambiguous. The V and J ends lost 0 bases and 5 bases respectively, with 14 bases between them. Germline V gene lookup returns CDR1 SGHRS and CDR2 YFSETQ. This CDR3 comprises 16 residues. CDR3 bases: TGCGCCAGCAGCTTGGCCGGAGAGCGTAGGAATGAAAAACTGTTTTTT. It encodes CASSLAGERRNEKLFF.

This rearrangement joins TRBV6-6 to TRBJ2-3; 7 bases align to TRBD1. CDR3 size: 14 residues. J was trimmed by 3 bases and V by 2 bases; bases with no gene match: 2. Germline V gene data show CDR1 as MNHNY and CDR2 as SVGAGI (reference sequence). CDR3 nucleotides: TGTGCCAGCAGTTACATACAGGGGACAGATACGCAGTATTTT. This gives the protein CASSYIQGTDTQYF.

This clone was seen a single time. The CDR3: CASSLAGGLNEQFF. DNA for the CDR3: TGTGCCAGCAGCTTAGCGGGGGGCCTCAATGAGCAGTTCTTC. The chain carries TRBV5-4 and TRBJ2-1; 9 bases align to TRBD2. The germline gives CDR1 SGHNT, CDR2 YYREEE (reference sequence). The CDR3 runs 14 residues. Losses at the gene ends were 2 bases for V and 6 bases for J; bases not matched to a gene: 3.

The chain has TRBV12-1 and TRBJ2-1; TRBD2, the D gene given by the table, was not confirmed from the DNA. TRBV12-1 is labeled a pseudogene. The CDR3 spans 17 residues. For the CDR3, the DNA is TGTGCCAGCAGCCCCGCGGCGGATTGGCCCTCCTACAATGAGCAGTTCTTC. It encodes CASSPAADWPSYNEQFF.

The J gene is TRBJ2-1, the V gene TRBV7-8; TRBD1 might be the D (5 bases). Germline V gene data show CDR1 as SGHVS and CDR2 as FQNEAQ. The CDR3 is 15 amino acids. V was trimmed by 1 base and J by 7 bases, leaving 14 bases between them. The CDR3 nucleotides read TGTGCCAGCAGCTTAGTAACAGGCTTCAGTAATGAGCAGTTCTTC. The encoded protein is CASSLVTGFSNEQFF.

The V and J genes are TRBV7-9 and TRBJ2-3; 10 bases line up with TRBD2. Unmatched junction bases numbered 16, after V lost 11 bases and J lost 11 bases. The germline CDR1 and CDR2 sequences are SEHNR and FQNEAQ (reference sequence). The CDR3 is made up of 14 amino acids. CDR3 region: CAQQAGGDGSWQYF. DNA of the CDR3: TGTGCCCAGCAAGCGGGGGGGGATGGGTCCTGGCAGTATTTT.

This clone was observed a handful of times. The chain carries TRBV4-1 and TRBJ2-7; possibly TRBD2 for D (5 bases). The CDR3 covers 15 residues. Germline lookup yields CDR1 MGHRA and CDR2 YSYEKL. V was pared by 3 bases and J by 4 bases, with 16 bases between. CDR3 amino acids: CASSQADGNPYEQYF. The CDR3 coding sequence is TGCGCCAGCAGCCAGGCGGACGGGAACCCTTACGAGCAGTACTTC.

As for this clone: Other DNA sequences in this sample translate to the same CDR3. V gene TRBV28 combines with J gene TRBJ2-5; 7 positions match TRBD2. Trimming took 4 bases from V and 4 from J; bases not matched to a gene: 6. Per the germline V gene, CDR1 is MDHEN and CDR2 is SYDVKM. The CDR3 extends over 14 amino acids. CDR3 DNA sequence: TGTGCCAGCAGTTCTCCGGGGGGAGGAGAGACCCAGTACTTC. Translated: CASSSPGGGETQYF. The full variable domain, its missing parts supplied by reference TRBV28 and TRBJ2-5, is DVKVTQSSRYLVKRTGEKVFLECVQDMDHENMFWYRQDPGLGLRLIYFSYDVKMKEKGDIPEGYSVSREKKERFSLILESASTNQTSMYLCASSSPGGGETQYFGPGTRLLVL.

The chain combines TRBV5-6 with TRBJ2-3, with TRBD2 matching 7 bases. Germline values: CDR1 SGHDT, CDR2 YYEEEE. The J segment lost 4 bases and the V segment lost 0 bases, leaving 8 bases of the junction unmatched. The CDR3 runs 16 residues. The DNA of the CDR3 is TGTGCCAGCAGCTTGGGGACTAGTCGTATTGCAGATACGCAGTATTTT. Protein sequence: CASSLGTSRIADTQYF.

As regards this clone: A junction end diverges from the germline sequence, so it may reflect a read error. V gene TRBV7-3 combines with J gene TRBJ2-1; 9 nucleotides align to TRBD1. CDR1 is SGHTA, CDR2 FQGTGA, per germline. The CDR3 spans 16 residues. This CDR3 is CSSSLGGQGRYNEQFF. The CDR3 DNA sequence: TGTTCCAGCAGCTTAGGGGGACAGGGTCGTTACAATGAGCAGTTCTTC.

The chain carries TRBV19 and TRBJ1-1, with 8 bases matching TRBD1. CDR1 and CDR2 from the germline V gene are LNHDA and SQIVND (reference sequence). This CDR3 spans 14 amino acids. V trimming: 5 bases; J trimming: 1 base; junction bases outside the gene matches: 3. The CDR3: CASSSDRENTEAFF. The CDR3 DNA reads TGTGCCAGTAGTTCGGACAGGGAGAACACTGAAGCTTTCTTT.